The 24 T cell receptor beta chains presented below share a single source sample, sequenced in a study of blood T cell repertoires in COVID-19. Data came from immunoSEQ multiplex PCR; TCRdb stores just in-frame clones and leaves some out. This sample carries tens of thousands of clones, roughly 88% of them seen once, and the ten largest clones take around 3.1%. Sequenced material: peripheral blood. These receptor sequences come from a man in his forties or fifties with active COVID-19.

V gene TRBV20-1 combines with J gene TRBJ1-1; D remains unclear. This CDR3 spans 11 amino acids. Trimming removed 4 bases from V and 6 bases from J, with 9 bases in between. Germline V lookup: CDR1 DFQATT, CDR2 SNEGSKA (reference sequence). The CDR3 region is CSATDRAEAFF. CDR3 sequence (DNA): TGCAGTGCTACGGATCGGGCTGAAGCTTTCTTT.

V usage is TRBV6-5 and J usage is TRBJ2-6; 10 bases map to TRBD1. CDR3 size: 15 residues. Trimming at V came to 7 bases and at J to 2 bases, leaving 2 bases not matched to a gene. Germline CDR1 and CDR2: MNHEY and SVGAGI. CDR3 residues: CASTTGGAGANVLTF. The CDR3 DNA sequence: TGTGCCAGCACGACAGGGGGCGCTGGGGCCAACGTCCTGACTTTC.

This sequence joins TRBV7-2 and TRBJ1-3, with D unresolved. Germline V gene data show CDR1 as SGHTA and CDR2 as FQGNSA. Trimming removed 4 bases from V and 1 base from J, with 11 bases in between. The CDR3 is made up of 15 amino acids. In nucleotides, the CDR3 is TGTGCCAGCAGCTCGTACCATACTTCTGGAAACACCATATATTTT. Its translation is CASSSYHTSGNTIYF.

The chain is built from TRBV27 and TRBJ2-2; D gene ambiguous. The CDR3 is made up of 15 amino acids. V lost 2 bases and J 5 bases, leaving 12 bases between the germline ends. Looked up from germline, CDR1 is MNHEY and CDR2 is SMNVEV (reference sequence). The DNA for the CDR3 is TGTGCCAGCAGTTTAATGTCTGGAGTTACCGGGGAGCTGTTTTTT. Translation gives CASSLMSGVTGELFF.

The chain has TRBV5-4 and TRBJ1-4, with TRBD1 matching over 7 bases. Trimming cost V 4 bases and J 5 bases; bases outside gene matches: 5. The CDR3 contains 14 residues. Germline loops: CDR1 SGHNT, CDR2 YYREEE (reference sequence). Here the CDR3 reads CASSTGQSNEKLFF. CDR3 coding DNA: TGTGCCAGCAGCACGGGACAGAGCAATGAAAAACTGTTTTTT.

This chain's CDR3 is CASSYIGWTEAFF. Written as DNA, the CDR3 is TGTGCCAGCAGTTACATCGGGTGGACTGAAGCTTTCTTT. The chain carries TRBV6-5 and TRBJ1-1; the D is unclear. The V gene lost 2 bases and the J gene lost 5 bases, with 9 bases spanning the gap. There are 13 residues in the CDR3. CDR1 is MNHEY and CDR2 is SVGAGI in the germline V gene.

The rearrangement joins TRBV27 to TRBJ1-2; 9 bases are a match to TRBD1. V was clipped by 6 bases and J by 2 bases; unmatched bases: 1. The CDR3 length is 13 residues. Germline CDR1 and CDR2: MNHEY and SMNVEV (reference sequence). The CDR3 loop is CASRGQGNYGYTF. CDR3 coding DNA: TGTGCCAGCAGAGGACAGGGGAACTATGGCTACACCTTC.

This chain connects TRBV5-4 to TRBJ2-7, with TRBD1 matching over 7 bases. J was trimmed by 3 bases and V by 4 bases; bases with no gene match: 4. This CDR3 contains 13 residues. Germline V lookup: CDR1 SGHNT, CDR2 YYREEE (reference sequence). The CDR3 DNA reads as TGTGCCAGCAGCAGGGGACAGAACTACGAGCAGTACGTC. Residues: CASSRGQNYEQYV.

The J gene is TRBJ2-1, the V gene TRBV7-3; TRBD2 agrees at 9 bases. J lost 7 bases, V lost 2 bases, and 3 bases had no gene match. Germline CDR1 SGHTA, CDR2 FQGTGA. The CDR3 sequence is 14 residues long. The CDR3 loop reads CASSLAGGKNEQFF. In DNA form, the CDR3 reads TGTGCCAGCAGCTTAGCGGGGGGGAAAAATGAGCAGTTCTTC.

This chain links TRBV2 with TRBJ2-1; D uncertain. Germline V gives CDR1 SNHLY, CDR2 FYNNEI. Trimming removed 2 bases from V and 4 bases from J, with 9 bases in between. The CDR3 sequence is 14 residues long. CDR3 region: CASSEISRYNEQFF. The CDR3 bases are TGTGCCAGCAGTGAAATTAGCAGATACAATGAGCAGTTCTTC.

J is TRBJ1-2 and V is TRBV6-5; 10 bases fit TRBD1. CDR1 MNHEY and CDR2 SVGAGI come from the germline V gene. This CDR3 spans 13 amino acids. The trim removed 6 bases at V and 8 bases at J, leaving 6 bases unmatched. CDR3 region: CASSLTGGAGYTF. The CDR3 region has the DNA TGTGCCAGCAGCCTGACAGGGGGCGCCGGCTACACCTTC.

The CDR3 DNA sequence: TGTGCCAGCAGTTACTCAGGAGGGGGCGACTACACTGAAGCTTTCTTT. Translated: CASSYSGGGDYTEAFF. The chain uses TRBV6-6 and TRBJ1-1; TRBD1 matches 7 bases. Germline CDR1 and CDR2: MNHNY and SVGAGI (reference sequence). After removal of 0 bases from V and 3 bases from J, the junction contained 7 bases not matched to a gene. This CDR3 is built from 16 residues.

The rearrangement joins TRBV7-2 to TRBJ2-1, with D possibly matching TRBD2 (5 bases). V was shortened by 6 bases and J by 1 base, with 10 bases between the two germline ends. The CDR3 is made up of 14 amino acids. Germline V lookup: CDR1 SGHTA, CDR2 FQGNSA. The DNA of the CDR3 is TGTGCCAGCAGACCTGGGGAGTCCTACAATGAGCAGTTCTTC. This translates into CASRPGESYNEQFF.

This chain links TRBV7-6 with TRBJ2-3, with 8 positions matching TRBD2. Germline assignment: CDR1 SGHVS and CDR2 FNYEAQ. The CDR3 has 17 amino acids. V lost 3 bases and J lost 1; bases outside the gene matches: 9. The CDR3 coding sequence is TGTGCCAGCAGCTTCCCCTTTAGCGGGGAGCGCACAGATACGCAGTATTTT. Its translation is CASSFPFSGERTDTQYF.

Concerning this clone itself: This same CDR3 is encoded by further DNA sequences in the sample. CDR3 sequence: CASRPYPSDLQPNEQFF. The CDR3 nucleotides read TGTGCCAGCAGACCCTACCCTAGCGATCTGCAACCCAATGAGCAGTTCTTC. This chain links TRBV2 with TRBJ2-1, with D perhaps matching TRBD2 (6 bases). The CDR3 is 17 residues long. With 6 bases removed from V and 6 bases from J, the gap between germline ends came to 24 bases. The V gene's germline CDR1 is SNHLY and CDR2 FYNNEI.

J is TRBJ2-7 and V is TRBV19; 7 nucleotides align to TRBD2. CDR3 length: 16 amino acids. J was trimmed by 3 bases and V by 9 bases; bases with no gene match: 17. Germline V gene sequence: CDR1 LNHDA, CDR2 SQIVND (reference sequence). The CDR3: CASPLSRLAGSYEQYV. The CDR3 nucleotides read TGTGCCAGCCCCCTATCCCGACTAGCAGGCAGCTACGAGCAGTACGTC.

The chain links TRBV4-3 to TRBJ2-3; 9 bases map to TRBD2. Germline CDR1 and CDR2: LGHNA and YSLEER. Unmatched junction bases numbered 13, after V lost 4 bases and J lost 5 bases. The length of the CDR3 is 17 residues. The CDR3 DNA sequence: TGCGCCAGCAGCCGGTACCTGGGCGGGGGGGCTGAAGATACGCAGTATTTT. It codes for CASSRYLGGGAEDTQYF.

V is TRBV11-3 and J is TRBJ2-3; 10 positions match TRBD2. Per germline, CDR1 SGHNT and CDR2 YENEEA. V was clipped by 4 bases and J by 0 bases; unmatched bases: 10. CDR3 length: 18 amino acids. The CDR3 is CASSSPSGGPTSTDTQYF. CDR3 in DNA: TGTGCCAGCAGCTCGCCTAGCGGGGGACCCACTAGCACAGATACGCAGTATTTT. Full variable domain (rest looked up from reference TRBV11-3 and TRBJ2-3): EAGVVQSPRYKIIEKKQPVAFWCNPISGHNTLYWYLQNLGQGPELLIRYENEEAVDDSQLPKDRFSAERLKGVDSTLKIQPAELGDSAVYLCASSSPSGGPTSTDTQYFGPGTRLTVL.

This chain links TRBV7-8 with TRBJ1-4, with a possible D match to TRBD1 (5 bases). CDR1 and CDR2 (germline): SGHVS, FQNEAQ. V lost 5 bases and J 3 bases, leaving 16 bases between the germline ends. The CDR3 has 16 amino acids. In nucleotides, the CDR3 is TGTGCCAGCAGCCTACGCACAGGACAAGCTAATGAAAAACTGTTTTTT. Its translation is CASSLRTGQANEKLFF.

This clone was seen just once. CDR3 sequence reads: CASSVARVAGELFF. The CDR3, as DNA: TGTGCCAGCAGCGTAGCCAGGGTTGCCGGGGAGCTGTTTTTT. This chain uses TRBV9 with TRBJ2-2; possible D gene TRBD1, 5 bases. Trimming took off 0 bases at V and 6 bases at J, with 9 bases between the two ends. Looked up from germline, CDR1 is SGDLS and CDR2 is YYNGEE. CDR3 length equals 14 residues.

The V call is TRBV4-2, the J call TRBJ2-3; 8 nucleotides match TRBD2. The germline CDR1 and CDR2 sequences are LGHNA and YNFKEQ. V was pared by 7 bases and J by 0 bases, with 9 bases of the junction left unmatched. CDR3 size: 16 residues. This CDR3 reads CASNTLSGASTDTQYF. In DNA, the CDR3 is TGTGCCAGCAATACCCTTAGCGGGGCTAGCACAGATACGCAGTATTTT.

This clone was found a few times. This chain joins TRBV7-6 and TRBJ1-3, with D possibly matching TRBD1 (5 bases). The CDR3 sequence is 16 residues long. Trimming left V 0 bases short and J 0 bases short, with 9 bases between. Germline V lookup: CDR1 SGHVS, CDR2 FNYEAQ. CDR3 region: CASSLAPQGSGNTIYF. The CDR3 nucleotides are TGTGCCAGCAGCTTAGCCCCCCAGGGCTCTGGAAACACCATATATTTT.

CDR3 sequence reads: CASSQETSGVRDTQYF. For the CDR3, the DNA is TGCGCCAGCAGCCAAGAGACTAGCGGGGTGAGGGATACGCAGTATTTT. The rearrangement uses TRBV4-3 and TRBJ2-3; 11 bases map to TRBD2. V was clipped by 0 bases and J by 6 bases; unmatched bases: 5. Germline assignment: CDR1 LGHNA and CDR2 YSLEER. The CDR3 covers 16 residues.

The chain uses TRBV7-9 and TRBJ1-2; D ambiguous. V was cut by 5 bases and J by 1 base, with 8 bases left in between. In germline, CDR1 is SEHNR, CDR2 FQNEAQ (reference sequence). This CDR3 comprises 13 residues. Here the CDR3 reads CASSLVLNYGYTF. Written as DNA, the CDR3 is TGTGCCAGCAGCCTTGTACTTAACTATGGCTACACCTTC.